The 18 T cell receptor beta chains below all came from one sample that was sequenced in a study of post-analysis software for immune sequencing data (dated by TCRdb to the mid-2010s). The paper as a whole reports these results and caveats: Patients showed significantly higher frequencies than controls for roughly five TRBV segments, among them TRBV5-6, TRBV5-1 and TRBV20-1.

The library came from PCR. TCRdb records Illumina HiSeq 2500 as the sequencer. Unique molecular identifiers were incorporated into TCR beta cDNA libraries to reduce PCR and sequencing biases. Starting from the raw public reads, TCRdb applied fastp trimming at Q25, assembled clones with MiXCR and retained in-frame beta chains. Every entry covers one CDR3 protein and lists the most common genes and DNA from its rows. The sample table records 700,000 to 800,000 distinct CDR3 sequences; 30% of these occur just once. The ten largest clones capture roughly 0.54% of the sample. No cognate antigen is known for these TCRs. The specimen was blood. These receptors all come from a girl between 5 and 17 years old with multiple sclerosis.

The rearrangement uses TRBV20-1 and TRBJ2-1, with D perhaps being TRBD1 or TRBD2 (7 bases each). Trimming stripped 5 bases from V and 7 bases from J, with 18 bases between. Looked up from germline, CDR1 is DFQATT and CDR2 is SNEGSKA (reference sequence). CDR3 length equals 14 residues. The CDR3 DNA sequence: TGCAGTGCTCAGGCTGGGCAGGGGGGGAATGAGCAGTTCTTC. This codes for CSAQAGQGGNEQFF.

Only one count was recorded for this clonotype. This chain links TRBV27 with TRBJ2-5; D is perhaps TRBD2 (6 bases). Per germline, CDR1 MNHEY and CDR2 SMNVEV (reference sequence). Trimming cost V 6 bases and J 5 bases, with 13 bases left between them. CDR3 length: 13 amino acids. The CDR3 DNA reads TGTGCCAGCAGGCGGGACCACGGGGAGACCCAGTACTTC. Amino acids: CASRRDHGETQYF.

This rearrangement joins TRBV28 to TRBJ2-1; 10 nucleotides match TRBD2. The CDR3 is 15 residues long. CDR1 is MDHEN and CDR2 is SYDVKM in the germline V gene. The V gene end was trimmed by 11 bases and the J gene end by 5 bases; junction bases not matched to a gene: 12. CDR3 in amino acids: CAGNQAGGGNNEQFF. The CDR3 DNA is TGTGCCGGCAACCAAGCGGGAGGGGGTAACAATGAGCAGTTCTTC. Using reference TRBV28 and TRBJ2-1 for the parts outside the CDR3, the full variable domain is DVKVTQSSRYLVKRTGEKVFLECVQDMDHENMFWYRQDPGLGLRLIYFSYDVKMKEKGDIPEGYSVSREKKERFSLILESASTNQTSMYLCAGNQAGGGNNEQFFGPGTRLTVL.

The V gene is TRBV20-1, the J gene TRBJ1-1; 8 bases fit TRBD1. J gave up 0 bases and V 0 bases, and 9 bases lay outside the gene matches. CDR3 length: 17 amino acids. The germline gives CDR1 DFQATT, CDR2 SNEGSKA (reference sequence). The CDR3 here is CSARDRQGRGLNTEAFF. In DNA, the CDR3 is TGCAGTGCTAGAGACCGACAGGGGCGGGGGCTGAACACTGAAGCTTTCTTT.

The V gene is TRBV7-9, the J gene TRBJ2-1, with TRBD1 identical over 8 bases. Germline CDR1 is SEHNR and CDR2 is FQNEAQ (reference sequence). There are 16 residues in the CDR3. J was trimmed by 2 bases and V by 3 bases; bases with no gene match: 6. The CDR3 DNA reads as TGTGCCAGCAGCTTGGGACAGGCCCCCCCCTACAATGAGCAGTTCTTC. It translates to CASSLGQAPPYNEQFF.

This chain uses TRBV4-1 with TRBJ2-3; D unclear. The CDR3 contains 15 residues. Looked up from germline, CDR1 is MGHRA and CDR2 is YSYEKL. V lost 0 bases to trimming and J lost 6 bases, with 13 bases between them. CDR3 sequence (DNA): TGCGCCAGCAGCCAAGATCGATCTAGTTTTGATACGCAGTATTTT. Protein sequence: CASSQDRSSFDTQYF.

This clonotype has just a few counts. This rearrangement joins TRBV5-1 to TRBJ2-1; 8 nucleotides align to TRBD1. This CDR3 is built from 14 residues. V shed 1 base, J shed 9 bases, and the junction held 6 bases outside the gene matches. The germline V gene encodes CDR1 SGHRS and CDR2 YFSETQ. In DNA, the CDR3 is TGCGCCAGCAGCTTGAGGCAGGGGGCAAGTGAGCAGTTCTTC. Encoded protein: CASSLRQGASEQFF.

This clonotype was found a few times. CDR3: CSADGQGTDTQYF. Here the CDR3 DNA reads TGCAGTGCTGATGGACAGGGCACAGATACGCAGTATTTT. The chain employs TRBV20-1 and TRBJ2-3; the match to TRBD1 covers 7 bases. With 5 bases clipped from V and 1 base from J, the junction kept 3 bases outside the gene matches. The CDR3 extends over 13 amino acids. The germline CDR1 and CDR2 sequences are DFQATT and SNEGSKA (reference sequence).

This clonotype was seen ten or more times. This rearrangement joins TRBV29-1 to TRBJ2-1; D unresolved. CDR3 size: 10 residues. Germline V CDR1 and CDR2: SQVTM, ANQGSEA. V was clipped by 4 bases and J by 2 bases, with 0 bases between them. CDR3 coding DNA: TGCAGCGTTGCCTACAATGAGCAGTTCTTC. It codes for CSVAYNEQFF.

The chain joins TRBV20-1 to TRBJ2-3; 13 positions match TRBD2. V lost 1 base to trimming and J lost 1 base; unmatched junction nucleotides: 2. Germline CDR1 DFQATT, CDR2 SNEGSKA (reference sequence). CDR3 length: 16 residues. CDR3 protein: CSARGGLAGGTDTQYF. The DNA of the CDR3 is TGCAGTGCTAGAGGAGGACTAGCGGGGGGCACAGATACGCAGTATTTT.

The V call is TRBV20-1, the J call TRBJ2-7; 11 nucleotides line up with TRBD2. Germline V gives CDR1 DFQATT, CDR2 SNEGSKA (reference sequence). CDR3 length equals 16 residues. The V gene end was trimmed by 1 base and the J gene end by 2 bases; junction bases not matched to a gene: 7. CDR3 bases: TGCAGTGCTAGAGTTAGCACTAGCGGGGGCACCTACGAGCAGTACTTC. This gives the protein CSARVSTSGGTYEQYF.

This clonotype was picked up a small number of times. CDR3 nucleotides: TGCAGTGCTACAAGCCGGACGTCCTACGAGCAGTACTTC. It specifies CSATSRTSYEQYF. The chain joins TRBV20-1 to TRBJ2-7; D gene unclear. Germline-derived CDR1 and CDR2 are DFQATT and SNEGSKA (reference sequence). This CDR3 contains 13 residues. V was pared by 4 bases and J by 1 base, with 11 bases between.

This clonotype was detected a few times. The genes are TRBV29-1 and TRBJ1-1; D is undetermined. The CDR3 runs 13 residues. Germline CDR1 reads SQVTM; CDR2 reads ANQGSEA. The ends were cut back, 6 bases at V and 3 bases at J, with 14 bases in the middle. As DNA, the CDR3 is TGCAGCGTCAGCCTGGGCAGCTACACTGAAGCTTTCTTT. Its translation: CSVSLGSYTEAFF. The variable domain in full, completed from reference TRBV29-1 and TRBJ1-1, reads SAVISQKPSRDICQRGTSLTIQCQVDSQVTMMFWYRQQPGQSLTLIATANQGSEATYESGFVIDKFPISRPNLTFSTLTVSNMSPEDSSIYLCSVSLGSYTEAFFGQGTRLTVV.

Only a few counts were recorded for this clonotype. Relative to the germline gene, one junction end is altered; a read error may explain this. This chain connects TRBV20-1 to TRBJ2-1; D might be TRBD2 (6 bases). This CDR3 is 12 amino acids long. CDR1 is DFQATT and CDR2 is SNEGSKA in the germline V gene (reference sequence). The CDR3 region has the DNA TGCAGGGCTAAAGGTCTAGCGCTTCGGGGGTTCTTC. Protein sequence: CRAKGLALRGFF.

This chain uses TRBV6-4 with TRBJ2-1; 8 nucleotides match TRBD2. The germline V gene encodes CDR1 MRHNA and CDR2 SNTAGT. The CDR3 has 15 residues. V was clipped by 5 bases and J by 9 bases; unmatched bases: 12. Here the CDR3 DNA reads TGTGCCAGCAGTCCCCTCGGGGCGGGAGGAGGTGAGCAGTTCTTC. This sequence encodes CASSPLGAGGGEQFF.

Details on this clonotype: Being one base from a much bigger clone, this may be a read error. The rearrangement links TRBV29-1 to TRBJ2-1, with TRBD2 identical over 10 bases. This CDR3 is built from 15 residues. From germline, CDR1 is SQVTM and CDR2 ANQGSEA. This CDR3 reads CSVEASSGGNNERFF. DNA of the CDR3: TGCAGCGTTGAAGCTTCTAGCGGGGGTAACAATGAGCGGTTCTTC.

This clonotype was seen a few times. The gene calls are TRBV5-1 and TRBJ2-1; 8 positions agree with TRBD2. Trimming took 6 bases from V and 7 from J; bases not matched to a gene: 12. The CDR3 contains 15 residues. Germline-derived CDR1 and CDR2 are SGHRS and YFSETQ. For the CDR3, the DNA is TGCGCCAGCACCGATCGGGGGGGCCTTGAGAATGAGCAGTTCTTC. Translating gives CASTDRGGLENEQFF.

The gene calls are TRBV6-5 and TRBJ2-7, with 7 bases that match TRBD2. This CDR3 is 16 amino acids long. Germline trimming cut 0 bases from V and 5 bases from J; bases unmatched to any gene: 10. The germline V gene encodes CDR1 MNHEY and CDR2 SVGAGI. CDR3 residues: CASSYSSAGVGHEQYF. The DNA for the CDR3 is TGTGCCAGCAGTTACTCGTCGGCGGGAGTAGGCCACGAGCAGTACTTC.